The subject of this entry is one T cell receptor beta chain. Followed longitudinally, the Seattle patients had been enrolled during active infection. The sample comes from a study of blood T cell repertoires in COVID-19. The CDR3 is made up of 16 amino acids. Trimming stripped 3 bases from V and 10 bases from J, with 19 bases between. Per the original data handling: Amplification of reference gene primers was used by the study to estimate nucleated cell counts. Some clones are missing from TCRdb's copy, which holds only in-frame ones; the method was immunoSEQ multiplex PCR. V and J calls and clone size are given by that table; D and trimming were obtained from the DNA. In the table there are 80,000 to 100,000 clones, 70% to 90% of which are singletons.

Sequencing used peripheral blood. This clonotype was sampled from a human donor with COVID-19, enrolled during active disease. The donor label of this sample is uncertain. The chain uses TRBV23-1 and TRBJ1-6, with a possible D match to TRBD1 (5 bases). Being an ORF, TRBV23-1 has a function that is uncertain. The CDR3 region has the DNA TGCGCCAGCAGTCACCCCGCCCGGGCTAGGGGATCACCCCTCCACTTT. Translating it yields CASSHPARARGSPLHF.